This T cell receptor (beta chain) was recovered during a study of CD8 T cells in Susac syndrome (dated by TCRdb to the late 2010s). About the study as a whole: Whether CD8+ T cell activation and differentiation in Susac syndrome was antigen driven was tested using repertoire sequencing.

Peripheral blood CD8+ and CD4+ T cells from healthy donors, Susac syndrome patients and multiple sclerosis patients were profiled using high-throughput TCR beta sequencing. Healthy donors were age- and sex-matched controls. Bulk CD8+ and CD4+ T cells were purified by magnetic negative isolation, whereas CD8+ TEMRA cells were enriched by FACS. Blood was drawn into EDTA tubes, processed within 24 hours, and PBMCs were isolated by density gradient centrifugation. PBMCs destined for TCR sequencing were cryopreserved in liquid nitrogen and later thawed in a 37 °C water bath. A purity of at least 90% was achieved for sorted or isolated CD4+, CD8+ and CD8+ TEMRA cells. The CDR3 spans 15 residues, from the cysteine through the phenylalanine. The read is trimmed to its CDR3 DNA, 45 bases read in frame from base 1. Germline trimming amounts to 7 bases on V and 2 bases on J, with 8 as the count of junction bases outside the gene matches. For CDR1 and CDR2, the germline V gene lists SNHLY and FYNNEI.

RNA was extracted using the RNeasy kit, and about 0.45 to 1 microgram was reverse transcribed with random hexamers. The immunoSEQ multiplex PCR assay, covering 54 Vbeta and 13 Jbeta segments, was used to amplify TCR beta CDR3 regions. To correct PCR amplification bias, a synthetic template baseline was used for both primer optimization and computational correction. The study's own analysis went as follows. Reads were assigned to V, D and J genes according to IMGT and analyzed in immunoSEQ Analyzer, with only productive sequences retained. To calculate clonality, Shannon entropy was normalized by log2 of the number of productive unique sequences and then subtracted from one. For each patient and control, public and private clones were evaluated within the 100 most prevalent clones. Susac-specific clones were defined as absent from healthy and MS cohorts, 850 to 1,300 published viral clones and other ImmuneACCESS disease sequences. TCRdb reran the public reads through fastp at Q25 and MiXCR, keeping productive beta chains. Each CDR3 protein gets just one entry, which takes the most common genes and DNA from the rows behind it. The V and J calls here are based on TCRdb, not the publication. Present in this sample are 150,000 to 200,000 distinct CDR3 sequences, 90% to 95% of which were seen just once. The ten top clones hold more than 0.13% of the sample.

Beyond this particular receptor, the publication reports: The number of individuals in the TCR sequencing and HLA analysis was acknowledged as relatively small.

Details on this clonotype: It has no known antigen specificity. No much larger clonotype is one base removed from it; base qualities were not supplied.

This chain is built from TRBV2 and TRBJ2-3, with 8 bases matching TRBD2. The sequence derives from a human donor in good health. The specimen sequenced was CD4+ T cells from PBMCs. At the DNA level, the sequence is TGTGCCAGCAAGTTGGCGGGGGGAATCACAGATACGCAGTATTTT. This gives the protein CASKLAGGITDTQYF.